These T cell receptor beta chains were read from a single sample in a study of CD8+ T cells in alopecia areata. The repertoire was sequenced with immunoSEQ multiplex PCR; TCRdb's copy has only in-frame clones and lacks some. The sample contains approximately 91,000 clones, nearly 45% of which appear only once. Material: CD4+ T cells sorted from blood. The receptors shown here come from a human donor with alopecia areata. Each CDR3 is given with its conserved first and last residue. D genes are given only for firm matches. Rows give clone size only sometimes, using once, few, many, or a class for an expanded clone.

J	D	size	V	DNA	CDR3
TRBJ1-1	TRBD1	.	TRBV29-1	TGCAGCGTCTTAAGACAGGGGGCCGGGACTGAAGCTTTCTTT	CSVLRQGAGTEAFF
TRBJ1-2	TRBD1	.	TRBV12-5	TGTGCTAGTGGATTGGGACAGGCCGGCTACACCTTC	CASGLGQAGYTF
TRBJ2-1	.	.	TRBV14	TGTGCCAGCAGCCAAGTTTGGGGACCGGGCGGCAATGAGCAGTTCTTC	CASSQVWGPGGNEQFF
TRBJ1-2	.	.	TRBV28	TGTGCCAGCAGTTTACCGATTAACTATGGCTACACCTTC	CASSLPINYGYTF
TRBJ1-5	.	.	TRBV28	TGTGCCAGCAGTTCGACAACGACAGAGTATAGCAATCAGCCCCAGCATTTT	CASSSTTTEYSNQPQHF
TRBJ1-1	TRBD1	.	TRBV29-1	TGCAGCGTTGAAGGAAGACAGGGGAGCACTGAAGCTTTCTTT	CSVEGRQGSTEAFF
TRBJ1-4	.	.	TRBV7-2	TGTGCCAGCAGCTTAGTACGGAATAATGAAAAACTGTTTTTT	CASSLVRNNEKLFF
TRBJ1-5	.	.	TRBV30	TGTGCCTGGAGTGATGGGCTGAGCAATCAGCCCCAGCATTTT	CAWSDGLSNQPQHF
TRBJ2-2	.	few	TRBV29-1	TGCAGCGCCGGGATTCACACCGGGGAGCTGTTTTTT	CSAGIHTGELFF
TRBJ2-3	.	.	TRBV7-9	TGTGCCAGCAGCTTAGCGGCTGAGACAGATACGCAGTATTTT	CASSLAAETDTQYF
TRBJ2-4	TRBD2	.	TRBV29-1	TGCAGCGTTGCCCCTAGCGGGGGTAGAAACATTCAGTACTTC	CSVAPSGGRNIQYF
TRBJ2-7	TRBD1	few	TRBV2	TGTGCCAGCTTGTCAAAGGGACAGGCTGCCTACGAGCAGTACTTC	CASLSKGQAAYEQYF
TRBJ2-1	.	.	TRBV28	TGTGCCAGCACCCCCGGCGGGACCTACAATGAGCAGTTCTTC	CASTPGGTYNEQFF
TRBJ1-4	.	few	TRBV7-9	TGTGCCAGCAGCTTAGGGAACCGAGGGGAAAAACTGTTTTTT	CASSLGNRGEKLFF
TRBJ2-1	.	few	TRBV7-2	TGTGCCAGCAGCTTAGTTGCTGGGACAAGGGTGCCGGGTGAGCAGTTCTTC	CASSLVAGTRVPGEQFF
TRBJ1-2	.	few	TRBV1	TGCACCAGCAGCCCTAATGCTATGGGGATCGCTAACTATGGCTACACCTTC	CTSSPNAMGIANYGYTF
TRBJ1-2	TRBD1	.	TRBV30	TGTGCCTGGAGGGTGACAGGGGCCTTGAACTATGGCTACACCTTC	CAWRVTGALNYGYTF
TRBJ2-7	.	.	TRBV4-1	TGCGCCAGCAGCCAAGGTTTTGCCCAGGCCTACGAGCAGTACTTC	CASSQGFAQAYEQYF
TRBJ2-2	TRBD2	.	TRBV23-1	TGCGCCAGCAGCCGGGGGTCACTAGCGGACTTGAACACCGGGGAGCTGTTTTTT	CASSRGSLADLNTGELFF
TRBJ2-3	TRBD2	.	TRBV2	TGTGCCAGCCTTGGACTAGCGGTTAGCACAGATACGCAGTATTTT	CASLGLAVSTDTQYF
TRBJ1-4	.	many	TRBV28	TGTGCCAGGTTTCCAACAGGTCTTAATGAAAAACTGTTTTTT	CARFPTGLNEKLFF
TRBJ1-3	.	.	TRBV30	TGTGCACTTAGCGCGGGGGGAGGTGGAAACACCATATATTTT	CALSAGGGGNTIYF
TRBJ2-5	.	.	TRBV11-2	TGTGCCAGCAGCTTCCTCGGGGGTGAGGGGACCCAGTACTTC	CASSFLGGEGTQYF
TRBJ2-1	.	few	TRBV2	TGTGCCAGCAGTGAGCTGGTCCCGCAGTTCTTC	CASSELVPQFF
TRBJ1-2	.	.	TRBV20-1	TGCAGTGCTTCAGACAACTATGGCTACACCTTC	CSASDNYGYTF
TRBJ2-7	.	.	TRBV5-1	TGCGCCAGCAGCTTGGACAGTTCCTTGGGGGAGCAGTACTTC	CASSLDSSLGEQYF
TRBJ2-1	.	few	TRBV28	TGTGCCAGCAGTTTGATGCAGGGGTTCAACTATGAGCAGTTCTTC	CASSLMQGFNYEQFF
TRBJ1-5	.	few	TRBV28	TGTGCCAGCTCAGTGGACGGCAATCAGCCCCAGCATTTT	CASSVDGNQPQHF
TRBJ2-2	.	few	TRBV28	TGTGCCAGCAGTTTAAGTGGCCCGAACACCGGGGAGCTGTTTTTT	CASSLSGPNTGELFF
TRBJ1-2	.	.	TRBV6-6	TGTGCCAGCAGTTTGGGCAGCAACTATGGCTACACCTTC	CASSLGSNYGYTF
TRBJ2-4	.	few	TRBV5-1	TGCGCCAGCAGCTTGGACGTCAGAGCCAAAAACATTCAGTACTTC	CASSLDVRAKNIQYF
TRBJ1-2	.	.	TRBV15	TGTGCCACCAGCAGAGGGGACGGAAACTATGGCTACACCTTC	CATSRGDGNYGYTF
TRBJ1-2	.	few	TRBV29-1	TGCAGCTCCCTCCGTCAGGGCTATGTCTATGGCTACACCTTC	CSSLRQGYVYGYTF
TRBJ2-5	TRBD2	.	TRBV4-3	TGCGCCAGCAGCCGAGGGGTAGCGGGACTGTACCAAGAGACCCAGTACTTC	CASSRGVAGLYQETQYF
TRBJ1-2	.	.	TRBV29-1	TGCAGCGTGGGGCCGGGGGAGTACACCTTC	CSVGPGEYTF
TRBJ2-2	TRBD1	few	TRBV29-1	TGCAGCGTTGCAACAGGGGCGAACACCGGGGAGCTGTTTTTT	CSVATGANTGELFF
TRBJ2-2	.	few	TRBV4-1	TGCGCCAGCAGCCGCCAGGGGCAGCGGGGGAACACCGGGGAGCTGTTTTTT	CASSRQGQRGNTGELFF